The present T cell receptor beta chain was sequenced within a study of blood T cell repertoires in COVID-19. For the study at large: From the United States, Italy and Spain came samples of acute and convalescent COVID-19.

CDR1 and CDR2 from the germline V gene are SGHRS and YFSETQ. The CDR3 consists of 15 residues. Trimming took off 0 bases at V and 6 bases at J, with 13 bases between the two ends. Per the authors' pipeline: Cell counts per sample came from amplifying reference gene primers. Some clones are missing from TCRdb's copy, which holds only in-frame ones; the method was immunoSEQ multiplex PCR. That table supplies the V and J calls and clone size; D and trimming were determined from the DNA. The table has about 140,000 clones, approximately 78% seen once; the top ten hold approximately 11%. To note about this clone: Within the sample, other DNA sequences also encode this same CDR3.

This receptor was taken from a man aged 60 to 75 who had recovered from COVID-19. Sample: peripheral blood. V is TRBV5-1 and J is TRBJ2-1, with D possibly matching TRBD1 (5 bases). Here the CDR3 reads CASSLAQGRGNEQFF. The CDR3 nucleotides are TGCGCCAGCAGCTTGGCCCAGGGAAGGGGCAATGAGCAGTTCTTC.